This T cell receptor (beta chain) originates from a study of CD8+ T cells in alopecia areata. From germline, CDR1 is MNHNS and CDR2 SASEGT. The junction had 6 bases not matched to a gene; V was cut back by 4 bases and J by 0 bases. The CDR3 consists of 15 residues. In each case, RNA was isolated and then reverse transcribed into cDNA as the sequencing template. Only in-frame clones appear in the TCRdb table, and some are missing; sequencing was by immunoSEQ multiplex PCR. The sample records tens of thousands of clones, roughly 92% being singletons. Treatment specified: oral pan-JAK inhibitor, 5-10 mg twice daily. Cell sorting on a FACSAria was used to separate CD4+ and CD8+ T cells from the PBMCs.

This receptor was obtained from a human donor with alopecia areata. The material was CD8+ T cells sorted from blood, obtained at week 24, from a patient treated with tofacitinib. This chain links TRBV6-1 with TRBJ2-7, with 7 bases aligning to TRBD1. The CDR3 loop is CASSVRTGLSYEQYF. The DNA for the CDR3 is TGTGCCAGCAGTGTGAGGACAGGACTCTCCTACGAGCAGTACTTC.